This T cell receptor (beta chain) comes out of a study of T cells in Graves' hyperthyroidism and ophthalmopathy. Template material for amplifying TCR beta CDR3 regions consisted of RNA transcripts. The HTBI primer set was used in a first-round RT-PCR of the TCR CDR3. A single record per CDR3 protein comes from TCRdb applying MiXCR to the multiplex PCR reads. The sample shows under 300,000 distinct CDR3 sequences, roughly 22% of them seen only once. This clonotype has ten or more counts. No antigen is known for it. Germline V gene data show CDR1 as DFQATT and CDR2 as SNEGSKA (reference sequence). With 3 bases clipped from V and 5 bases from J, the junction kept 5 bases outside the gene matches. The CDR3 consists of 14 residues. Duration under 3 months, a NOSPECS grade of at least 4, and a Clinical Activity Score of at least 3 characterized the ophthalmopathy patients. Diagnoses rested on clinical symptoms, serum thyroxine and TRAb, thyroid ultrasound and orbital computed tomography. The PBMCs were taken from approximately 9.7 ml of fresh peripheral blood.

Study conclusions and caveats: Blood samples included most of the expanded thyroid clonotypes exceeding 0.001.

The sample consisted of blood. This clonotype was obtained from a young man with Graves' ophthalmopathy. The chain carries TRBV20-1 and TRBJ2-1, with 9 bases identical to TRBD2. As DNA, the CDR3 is TGCAGTGCTAGCTCCGGCGGGAGGGACAATGAGCAGTTCTTC. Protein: CSASSGGRDNEQFF.